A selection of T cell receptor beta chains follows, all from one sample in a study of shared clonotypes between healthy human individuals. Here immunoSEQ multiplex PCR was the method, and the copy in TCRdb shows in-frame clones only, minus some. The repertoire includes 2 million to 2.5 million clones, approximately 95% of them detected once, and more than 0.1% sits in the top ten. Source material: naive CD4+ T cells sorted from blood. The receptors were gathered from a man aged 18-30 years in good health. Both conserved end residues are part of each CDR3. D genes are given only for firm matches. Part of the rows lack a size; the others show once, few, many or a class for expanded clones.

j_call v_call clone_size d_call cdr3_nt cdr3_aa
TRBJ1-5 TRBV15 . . TGTGCCACCAGCGGAGACAACAATCAGCCCCAGCATTTT CATSGDNNQPQHF
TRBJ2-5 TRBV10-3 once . TGTGCCATCGGACAGTACCAAGAGACCCAGTACTTC CAIGQYQETQYF
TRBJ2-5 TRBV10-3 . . TGTGCCAGCCAGCGGCCCGGCGAGACGGGGACCCAGTACTTC CASQRPGETGTQYF
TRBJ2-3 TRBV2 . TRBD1 TGTGCCAGCAGTGGGGACAGGGTGGGCACAGATACGCAGTATTTT CASSGDRVGTDTQYF
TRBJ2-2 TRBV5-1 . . TGCGCCAGCAGCGTAGGAAACACCGGGGAGCTGTTTTTT CASSVGNTGELFF
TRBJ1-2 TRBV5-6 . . TGTGCCAGCAGCTTGGGTGGCGGTAGCTACACCTTC CASSLGGGSYTF
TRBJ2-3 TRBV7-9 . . TGTGCCAGCAGTCCGGACGGGTCTAGCACAGATACGCAGTATTTT CASSPDGSSTDTQYF
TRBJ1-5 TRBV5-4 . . TGTGCTAGCAGCTTGGGAGGGGATAGGGCTCAGCCCCAGCATTTT CASSLGGDRAQPQHF
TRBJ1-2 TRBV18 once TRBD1 TGTGCCAGCTCACCCGGGACAGCGGACTATGGCTACACCTTC CASSPGTADYGYTF
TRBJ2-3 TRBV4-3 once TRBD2 TGCGCCAGCAGCCTAAGCCCCGGACTAGCGGGAGAGGTAGATACGCAGTATTTT CASSLSPGLAGEVDTQYF
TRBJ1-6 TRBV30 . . TGTGCCTGGAGAGACGGAGGCAATTCACCCCTCCACTTT CAWRDGGNSPLHF
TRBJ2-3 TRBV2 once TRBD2 TGTGCCAGCAGGAAAGCGGGGGTAAGCGCGCAGTATTTT CASRKAGVSAQYF
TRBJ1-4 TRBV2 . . TGTGCCAGCAGCCTAAATGAAAAACTGTTTTTT CASSLNEKLFF
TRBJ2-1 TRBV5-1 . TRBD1 TGCGCCAGCAGCAGGGACAGGGGACATGGTGAGCAGTTCTTC CASSRDRGHGEQFF
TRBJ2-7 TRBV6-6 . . TGTGCCAGCAGTTACTCGGAGACAGGGCAGTACTTC CASSYSETGQYF
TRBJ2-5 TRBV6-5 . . TGTGCCAGCAGTTTTACCCGGGAACGTGAGACCCAGTACTTC CASSFTRERETQYF
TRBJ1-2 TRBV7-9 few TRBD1 TGTGCCAGCAGGCAATCAGGGGGCGTGAATGGCTACACCTTC CASRQSGGVNGYTF
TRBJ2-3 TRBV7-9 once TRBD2 TGTGCCAGCAGCTTAACTAGCGGGTCGGATACGCAGTATTTT CASSLTSGSDTQYF
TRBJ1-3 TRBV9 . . TGTGCCAGCAGTACGACAGCCCCCCGTACCTCTGGAAACACCATATATTTT CASSTTAPRTSGNTIYF
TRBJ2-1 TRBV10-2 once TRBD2 TGCGCCAGCAGTGATTCGTTAGCGGGGGGTTACAATGAGCAGTTCTTC CASSDSLAGGYNEQFF
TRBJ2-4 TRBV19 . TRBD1 TGTGCCAGTAGTATAGATTTTTGGGACAGGGGCAAAAACATTCAGTACTTC CASSIDFWDRGKNIQYF
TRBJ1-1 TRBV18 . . TGTGCCAGCTCGACAGCGGACGGAGGAGCTTTCTTT CASSTADGGAFF
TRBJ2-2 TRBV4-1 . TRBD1 TGCGCCAGCAGCCGCGGACAGGGGACGAACACCGGGGAGCTGTTTTTT CASSRGQGTNTGELFF
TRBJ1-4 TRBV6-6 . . TGTGCCAGCAGTTACGTACAGAGCGACCCTAATGAAAAACTGTTTTTT CASSYVQSDPNEKLFF
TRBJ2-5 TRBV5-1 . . TGCGCCAGCAGCTTGGGGGCTGGGCAAGAGACCCAGTACTTC CASSLGAGQETQYF
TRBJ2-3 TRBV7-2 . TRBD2 TGTGCCAGCAGCTTGGACGGACTAGCGCAGAGCACAGATACGCAGTATTTT CASSLDGLAQSTDTQYF
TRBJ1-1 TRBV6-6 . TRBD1 TGTGCCAGCAGTTACGGGACAGGAGGCACTGAAGCTTTCTTT CASSYGTGGTEAFF
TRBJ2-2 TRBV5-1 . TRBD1 TGCGCCAGCAGCTTGACAGGGGTCACCGGGGAGCTGTTTTTT CASSLTGVTGELFF
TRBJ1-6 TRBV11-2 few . TGTGCCAGCAGCTTAGAGGGCAGGAGCACGTATAATTCACCCCTCCACTTT CASSLEGRSTYNSPLHF
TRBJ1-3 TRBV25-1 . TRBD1 TGTGCCAGCAGCCATCAGGGGGCAGGAAACACCATATATTTT CASSHQGAGNTIYF
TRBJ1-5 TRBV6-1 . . TGTGCCAGCGTTCTGGGCAGGCTGAGCAATCAGCCCCAGCATTTT CASVLGRLSNQPQHF
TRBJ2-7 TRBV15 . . TGTGCCACCAGCAGAGCCCCGGGACTGCACTCCTACGAGCAGTACTTC CATSRAPGLHSYEQYF
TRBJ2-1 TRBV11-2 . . TGTGCCAGCAGCCGATGGACTACGGGCAATGAGCAGTTCTTC CASSRWTTGNEQFF
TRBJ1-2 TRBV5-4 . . TGTGCCAGCAGCTTGGCCGTTAGTGGGAGCTATGGCTACACCTTC CASSLAVSGSYGYTF
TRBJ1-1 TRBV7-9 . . TGTGCCAGCAGCTTGAAACAGACACACACTGAAGCTTTCTTT CASSLKQTHTEAFF
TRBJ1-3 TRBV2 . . TGTGCCAGCAGTGAGGACAGCTTTAGCTCTGGAAACACCATATATTTT CASSEDSFSSGNTIYF
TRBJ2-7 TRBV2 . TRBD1 TGTGCCAGCAGGGGGGACAGCTTCTACGAGCAGTACTTC CASRGDSFYEQYF
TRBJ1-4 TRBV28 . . TGTGCCAGCAGGGGGCCAACTAATGAAAAACTGTTTTTT CASRGPTNEKLFF
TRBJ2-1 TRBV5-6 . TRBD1 TGTGCCAGCAGCGGAACAGGGGGCGAGTACAATGAGCAGTTCTTC CASSGTGGEYNEQFF
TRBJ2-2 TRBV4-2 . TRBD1 TGTGCCAGCAGCCCCGGGACAGGGTTTATGAGAACCGGGGAGCTGTTTTTT CASSPGTGFMRTGELFF
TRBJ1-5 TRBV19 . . TGTGCCAGTAGCCAACTTCGGCAGGGCCTCAATCAGCCCCAGCATTTT CASSQLRQGLNQPQHF
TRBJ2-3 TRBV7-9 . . TGTGCCAGCAGTCCCACCACCACAGATACGCAGTATTTT CASSPTTTDTQYF
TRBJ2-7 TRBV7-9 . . TGTGCCAGCAGCTTAGATGGGGGGCGAAACGAGCAGTACTTC CASSLDGGRNEQYF
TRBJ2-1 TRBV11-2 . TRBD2 TGTGCCAGCAGCCAGACGGGACTAGCGAGTAACCTATCCTACAATGAGCAGTTCTTC CASSQTGLASNLSYNEQFF
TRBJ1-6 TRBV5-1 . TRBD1 TGCGCCAGCAGCTTGGCGGGACAGGGTCTTTCACCCCTCCACTTT CASSLAGQGLSPLHF
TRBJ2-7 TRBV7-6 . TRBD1 TGTGCCAGCAGCTTAGGGGTCGGGGGACAGGGTTCCTACGAGCAGTACTTC CASSLGVGGQGSYEQYF
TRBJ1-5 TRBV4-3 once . TGCGCCAGCAGCCAAGAGGACGGTAGCAATCAGCCCCAGCATTTT CASSQEDGSNQPQHF
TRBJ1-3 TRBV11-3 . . TGTGCCAGCAAAGGAGATGGAAACACCATATATTTT CASKGDGNTIYF
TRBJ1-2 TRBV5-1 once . TGCGCCAGCAGCTTGGTAGGGGCAGCGGATGGCTACACCTTC CASSLVGAADGYTF
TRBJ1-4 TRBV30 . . TGTGCCTGGAGTGTGGGTTCGGAAAGCCAAAAACTGTTTTTT CAWSVGSESQKLFF
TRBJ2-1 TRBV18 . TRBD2 TGTGCCAGCTCACCACTTGGACTAGCGTCCCACAATGAGCAGTTCTTC CASSPLGLASHNEQFF
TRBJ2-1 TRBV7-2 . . TGTGCCAGCAGCCCAGGGTCAGAGCAGTTCTTC CASSPGSEQFF
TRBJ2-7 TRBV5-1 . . TGCGCCAGCACTTGGGGACCGCCCCCCTACGAGCAGTACTTC CASTWGPPPYEQYF
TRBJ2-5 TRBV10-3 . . TGTGCCATCAGTGAGTCGGTCAGGGGCGAGACCCAGTACTTC CAISESVRGETQYF
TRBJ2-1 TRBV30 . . TGTGCCTGCCACCAAGGGGTGGGTCGTGAGCAGTTCTTC CACHQGVGREQFF
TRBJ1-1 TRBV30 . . TGTGCCTGGAGTCGGGGACCGGACACTGAAGCTTTCTTT CAWSRGPDTEAFF
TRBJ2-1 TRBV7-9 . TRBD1 TGTGCCAGCAGCCGACAGGGGTGGAATGAGCAGTTCTTC CASSRQGWNEQFF
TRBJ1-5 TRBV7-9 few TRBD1 TGTGCCAGCAGCCGGGGACAGGGGAATAATCAGCCCCAGCATTTT CASSRGQGNNQPQHF